The 26 T cell receptor beta chains below come from one sample, sequenced in a study of blood T cell repertoires in COVID-19. Method: immunoSEQ multiplex PCR; TCRdb's copy keeps in-frame clones and lacks some. The repertoire holds some 110,000 clones, with around 84% as singletons. The specimen sequenced was peripheral blood. These receptors all come from a man in his sixties with acute or convalescent COVID-19.

The chain couples TRBV2 to TRBJ2-1, with 13 bases matching TRBD2. The length of the CDR3 is 14 residues. V lost 6 bases, J lost 14 bases, and 10 bases stayed unmatched. Germline CDR1 is SNHLY and CDR2 is FYNNEI. CDR3 sequence (DNA): TGTGCCAGCAGCTTACTAGCGGGAGGGCCGTCTGAGTTCTTC. Translating gives CASSLLAGGPSEFF.

This chain connects TRBV5-1 to TRBJ2-1; D may be TRBD1 (6 bases). The CDR3 runs 13 residues. The ends were cut back, 3 bases at V and 6 bases at J, with 10 bases in the middle. Germline V CDR1 and CDR2: SGHRS, YFSETQ. The CDR3 region is CASSSGQFNEQFF. CDR3 nucleotides: TGCGCCAGCAGCTCTGGACAGTTCAATGAGCAGTTCTTC.

The rearrangement links TRBV29-1 to TRBJ1-1; 8 bases match TRBD1. Germline values: CDR1 SQVTM, CDR2 ANQGSEA. The CDR3 runs 15 residues. V lost 6 bases and J lost 0; bases outside the gene matches: 9. CDR3 DNA: TGCAGCGTGGGAGACAGGGGCCGCTTGAACACTGAAGCTTTCTTT. Translating gives CSVGDRGRLNTEAFF.

The V call is TRBV18, the J call TRBJ1-1; D unclear. Germline V lookup: CDR1 KGHSH, CDR2 LQKENI. There are 14 residues in the CDR3. V dropped 3 bases and J dropped 4 bases, with 12 bases sitting between them. As DNA, the CDR3 is TGTGCCAGCTCACCCACTGGAGGTGGCACTGAAGCTTTCTTT. It is translated as CASSPTGGGTEAFF.

Only a few counts were recorded for this clone. The chain uses TRBV29-1 and TRBJ2-1; 7 bases line up with TRBD2. Germline V gene data show CDR1 as SQVTM and CDR2 as ANQGSEA. The ends lost 7 bases at V and 6 bases at J; junction bases unmatched: 12. This CDR3 is 14 amino acids long. CDR3 bases: TGCAGCGCCTTTCCTCAGCGGGATGGCAATGAGCAGTTCTTC. This sequence encodes CSAFPQRDGNEQFF.

This clone was picked up a small number of times. The chain couples TRBV18 to TRBJ1-2; TRBD1 might be the D (5 bases). The CDR3 has 15 amino acids. V shed 1 base and J shed 7 bases, with 16 bases lying between them. Per the germline V gene, CDR1 is KGHSH and CDR2 is LQKENI. The CDR3 nucleotides read TGTGCCAGCTCACCACGGGGGGGAACGCAACGTGGCTACACCTTC. This codes for CASSPRGGTQRGYTF. The full variable domain, with the rest looked up from reference TRBV18 and TRBJ1-2, is NAGVMQNPRHLVRRRGQEARLRCSPMKGHSHVYWYRQLPEEGLKFMVYLQKENIIDESGMPKERFSAEFPKEGPSILRIQQVVRGDSAAYFCASSPRGGTQRGYTFGSGTRLTVV.

The rearrangement joins TRBV12-3 or TRBV12-4 to TRBJ2-2; D is undetermined. The CDR3 spans 11 residues. Trimming cost V 3 bases and J 7 bases, with 3 bases left between them. The CDR3 DNA is TGTGCCAGCAGTTTTCGCGGGGAGCTGTTTTTT. This sequence encodes CASSFRGELFF.

The chain carries TRBV4-2 and TRBJ2-3, with D tentatively TRBD2 (5 bases). Deletions cut 4 bases from V and 0 bases from J, with 11 bases between. The length of the CDR3 is 15 residues. Per germline, CDR1 LGHNA and CDR2 YNFKEQ. CDR3 amino acids: CASSPSFSSTDTQYF. CDR3 DNA sequence: TGTGCCAGCAGCCCTAGCTTTTCTAGCACAGATACGCAGTATTTT.

This clone was observed a handful of times. This sequence joins TRBV5-4 and TRBJ2-5, with a tentative D call TRBD2 (6 bases). The length of the CDR3 is 15 residues. The V end lost 6 bases, the J end lost 3 bases, and 18 bases lay between the germline ends. Germline V gene data show CDR1 as SGHNT and CDR2 as YYREEE (reference sequence). CDR3 sequence (DNA): TGTGCCAGCACCACAGCGGGCAGGACCAAAGAGACCCAGTACTTC. As protein: CASTTAGRTKETQYF.

The rearrangement joins TRBV19 to TRBJ1-5; 8 bases agree with TRBD1. Germline CDR1 is LNHDA and CDR2 is SQIVND (reference sequence). V lost 6 bases, J lost 4 bases, and 8 bases stayed unmatched. This CDR3 region has 15 residues. The CDR3 spells CASSSRGLENQPQHF. For the CDR3, the DNA is TGTGCCAGTAGCTCCAGGGGGCTAGAGAATCAGCCCCAGCATTTT.

The J gene is TRBJ2-1, the V gene TRBV18; 9 bases align to TRBD1. The CDR3 has 16 residues. Germline loops: CDR1 KGHSH, CDR2 LQKENI. The J segment lost 7 bases and the V segment lost 0 bases, leaving 7 bases of the junction unmatched. This CDR3 is CASSPPGTGGGNEQFF. The DNA for the CDR3 is TGTGCCAGCTCACCACCAGGAACAGGGGGCGGGAATGAGCAGTTCTTC.

This chain connects TRBV5-1 to TRBJ2-7; D may be TRBD1 (6 bases). The CDR3 is made up of 15 amino acids. The V end lost 4 bases, the J end lost 5 bases, and 19 bases lay between the germline ends. CDR1 and CDR2 from the germline V gene are SGHRS and YFSETQ. The CDR3 nucleotides are TGCGCCAGCAGCGGGCTGACAGGTGGGGGAAACGAGCAGTACTTC. Its protein product is CASSGLTGGGNEQYF.

The rearrangement joins TRBV15 to TRBJ2-1, with a tentative D call TRBD2 (6 bases). The CDR3 length is 12 residues. Germline-derived CDR1 and CDR2 are LNHNV and YYDKDF (reference sequence). Trimming took 7 bases from V and 5 from J, leaving 9 bases between them. The CDR3 coding sequence is TGTGCCACCAATAGCGGAAACAATGAGCAGTTCTTC. It specifies CATNSGNNEQFF.

The chain links TRBV11-2 to TRBJ1-1; possibly TRBD1 for D (6 bases). The CDR3 is 12 amino acids. Trimming removed 7 bases from V and 8 bases from J, with 14 bases in between. Germline assignment: CDR1 SGHAT and CDR2 FQNNGV. CDR3 loop: CASNRQAIEAFF. Here the CDR3 DNA reads TGTGCCAGCAACCGACAGGCTATAGAAGCTTTCTTT.

V and J are TRBV4-1 and TRBJ1-6; 9 positions match TRBD1. The CDR3 is 15 amino acids. Trimming cost V 3 bases and J 14 bases; bases outside gene matches: 11. Per the germline V gene, CDR1 is MGHRA and CDR2 is YSYEKL. CDR3 nucleotide sequence: TGCGCCAGCAGCCAGCCGGGACAGGGAGTTAGGGCCCTCCACTTT. Its protein is CASSQPGQGVRALHF.

The V gene is TRBV5-8, the J gene TRBJ2-1; D gene unclear. The CDR3 runs 10 residues. With 4 bases removed from V and 12 bases from J, the gap between germline ends came to 8 bases. The germline V gene has CDR1 SGHTS and CDR2 YDEGEE. This CDR3 is CASSPPGQFF. CDR3 coding DNA: TGTGCCAGCAGCCCGCCAGGGCAGTTCTTC.

The chain couples TRBV6-2 or TRBV6-3 to TRBJ1-2, with TRBD1 identical over 7 bases. The ends lost 5 bases at V and 1 base at J; junction bases unmatched: 7. The CDR3 runs 15 residues. CDR1 is MNHEY, CDR2 SVGEGT, per germline. The CDR3: CASSRTGTVNYGYTF. In DNA form, the CDR3 reads TGTGCCAGCAGTCGGACCGGGACAGTTAACTATGGCTACACCTTC.

This clone came up many times. The chain uses TRBV27 and TRBJ2-7, with TRBD2 matching 8 bases. J gave up 2 bases and V 5 bases, and 5 bases lay outside the gene matches. From germline, CDR1 is MNHEY and CDR2 SMNVEV (reference sequence). The CDR3 has 14 residues. The CDR3 bases are TGTGCCAGCAGTATGACTAGCGCCGCCTACGAGCAGTACTTC. As protein: CASSMTSAAYEQYF.

The chain combines TRBV6-4 with TRBJ2-6, with 9 bases lining up with TRBD1. The V gene's germline CDR1 is MRHNA and CDR2 SNTAGT. The CDR3 contains 16 residues. The V gene end was trimmed by 10 bases and the J gene end by 0 bases; junction bases not matched to a gene: 7. Here the CDR3 reads CATGDRATSGANVLTF. CDR3 DNA sequence: TGTGCCACGGGGGACAGGGCCACCTCTGGGGCCAACGTCCTGACTTTC.

The V and J genes are TRBV18 and TRBJ2-7, with D maybe TRBD2 (6 bases). This CDR3 is built from 13 residues. Trimming removed 6 bases at V and 6 bases at J, with 15 bases between. Germline CDR1 and CDR2: KGHSH and LQKENI. Here the CDR3 DNA reads TGTGCCAGCTCCCAAACGGGAGTCTCCGAGCAGTACGTC. Its protein is CASSQTGVSEQYV.

The V and J genes are TRBV5-4 and TRBJ2-3; maybe TRBD2 (6 bases). The CDR3 extends over 15 amino acids. Per the germline V gene, CDR1 is SGHNT and CDR2 is YYREEE (reference sequence). The V gene lost 4 bases and the J gene lost 6 bases, with 18 bases spanning the gap. CDR3 nucleotide sequence: TGTGCCAGCAGCCGGGCAGAAGGGAGGTTGGATACGCAGTATTTT. It codes for CASSRAEGRLDTQYF.

This clone was counted ten times or more. This sequence joins TRBV2 and TRBJ2-1; 7 positions agree with TRBD1. The CDR3 is 13 amino acids. The V gene end was trimmed by 7 bases and the J gene end by 9 bases; junction bases not matched to a gene: 9. Germline V gene data show CDR1 as SNHLY and CDR2 as FYNNEI. CDR3 DNA: TGTGCCAGCACCACTACAGGGGAACCTGAGCAGTTCTTC. Protein product: CASTTTGEPEQFF.

The gene calls are TRBV6-4 and TRBJ2-3; D might be TRBD2 (5 bases). This CDR3 has 13 residues. Trimming removed 7 bases at V and 1 base at J, with 9 bases between. The germline CDR1 and CDR2 sequences are MRHNA and SNTAGT. The CDR3 bases are TGTGCCAGCAAGGGTAGCGGCACAGATACGCAGTATTTT. It is translated as CASKGSGTDTQYF.

The chain is built from TRBV7-9 and TRBJ1-2, with 7 bases lining up with TRBD1. CDR1 is SEHNR, CDR2 FQNEAQ, per germline (reference sequence). V shed 2 bases and J 3 bases; nucleotides not matched to a gene: 3. The CDR3 covers 14 residues. The CDR3 coding sequence is TGTGCCAGCAGCTTACTTACAGGGGACTATGGCTACACCTTC. Translated, it gives CASSLLTGDYGYTF.

The rearrangement uses TRBV12-5 and TRBJ2-7; the match to TRBD2 covers 13 bases. Germline V gene sequence: CDR1 LGHNT, CDR2 FRNRAP. The CDR3 loop spans 13 amino acids. The CDR3 sequence: CASGTSGRAGVDV. DNA for the CDR3: TGTGCTAGTGGTACTAGCGGGAGGGCCGGAGTTGACGTC.

V is TRBV30 and J is TRBJ1-4; tentative D call: TRBD1 (5 bases). Germline V gene lookup returns CDR1 GTSNPN and CDR2 SVGIG (reference sequence). The V and J ends lost 8 bases and 8 bases respectively, with 18 bases between them. CDR3 length: 13 amino acids. CDR3 in amino acids: CAITALRGEKLFF. For the CDR3, the DNA is TGTGCCATAACGGCTCTACGGGGGGAAAAACTGTTTTTT.